A single T cell receptor beta chain is shown here with its context. Its antigen is undetermined. The V gene end was trimmed by 7 bases and the J gene end by 3 bases; junction bases not matched to a gene: 7. CDR1 is SNHLY, CDR2 FYNNEI, per germline. The CDR3 sequence is 14 residues long. These data are taken from a study of cytomegalovirus exposure and HLA in healthy donors. Study-wide results and limits: Clonal expansion, a later analysis showed, was greater in HLA-associated TCR beta chains than in equally common others. Presence/absence analyses rested on an assumption that sequencing depth was roughly uniform across donors. For most TCR sequences rarity was the rule, although some public TCRs occurred in many donors.

Each donor was nominally healthy when sampled (though unrecorded immune exposures were likely). PCR was performed using 60 Vbeta and 13 Jbeta primers. TCRdb's table, derived via immunoSEQ multiplex PCR, lists solely in-frame clones and lacks some. Of roughly 230,000 clones detected, 92% appear once; the ten largest clones hold about 1.8%. The material sequenced was PBMCs. The TCR comes from a girl aged 2-10 years in good health and CMV-seronegative. The genes are TRBV2 and TRBJ2-7; 9 bases fit TRBD1. CDR3 in DNA: TGTGCCAGCACCATCGGACAGGGGAACTACGAGCAGTACTTC. Protein sequence: CASTIGQGNYEQYF. Variable domain in full (rest from reference TRBV2 and TRBJ2-7): EPEVTQTPSHQVTQMGQEVILRCVPISNHLYFYWYRQILGQKVEFLVSFYNNEISEKSEIFDDQFSVERPDGSNFTLKIRSTKLEDSAMYFCASTIGQGNYEQYFGPGTRLTVT.